This TCR beta chain was found in a study of cytomegalovirus exposure and HLA in healthy donors. At the level of the study: In an earlier analysis, 117 million unique TCR beta sequences were found from approximately 190 million T cells. Points from the study as a whole: Analysis was performed later, and it showed HLA-associated TCR beta chains to be more clonally expanded than equally common others. What a later analysis reportedly showed was that an Asian-associated ancestry cluster had fewer N-insertions than the roughly 720-donor mean.

The primer mix had 60 Vbeta and 13 Jbeta primers. Generated by immunoSEQ multiplex PCR, the TCRdb table keeps only in-frame clones and is missing some. This table has some 70,000 clones, about 84% appearing once. The ends lost 3 bases at V and 2 bases at J; junction bases unmatched: 4. This CDR3 spans 14 amino acids. Germline CDR1 is GTSNPN and CDR2 is SVGIG (reference sequence). Remarks on this clone: Antigen unknown.

The source material was PBMCs. The V and J genes are TRBV30 and TRBJ1-5; 7 positions agree with TRBD1. The receptor was derived from a young man in good health and CMV-seropositive. As DNA, the CDR3 is TGTGCCTGGAGGGCGACAGGGCGCAATCAGCCCCAGCATTTT. Amino acids: CAWRATGRNQPQHF.